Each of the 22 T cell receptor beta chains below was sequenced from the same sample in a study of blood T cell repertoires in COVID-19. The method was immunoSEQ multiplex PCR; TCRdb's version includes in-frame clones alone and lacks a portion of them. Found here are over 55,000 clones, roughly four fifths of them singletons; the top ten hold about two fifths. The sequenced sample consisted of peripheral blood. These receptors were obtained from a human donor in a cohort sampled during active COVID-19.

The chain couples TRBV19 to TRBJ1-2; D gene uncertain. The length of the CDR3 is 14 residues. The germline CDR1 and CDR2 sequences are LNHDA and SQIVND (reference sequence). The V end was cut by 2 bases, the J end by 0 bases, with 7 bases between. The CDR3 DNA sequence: TGTGCCAGTAGTATATCTCGCGCTAACTATGGCTACACCTTC. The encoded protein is CASSISRANYGYTF. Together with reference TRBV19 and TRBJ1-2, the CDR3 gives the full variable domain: DGGITQSPKYLFRKEGQNVTLSCEQNLNHDAMYWYRQDPGQGLRLIYYSQIVNDFQKGDIAEGYSVSREKKESFPLTVTSAQKNPTAFYLCASSISRANYGYTFGSGTRLTVV.

DNA for the CDR3: TGTGCCAGCAGCTCCCAAGTATCCAGGGTCAACGAGCAGTACTTC. Amino acids: CASSSQVSRVNEQYF. The chain couples TRBV11-1 to TRBJ2-7; possibly TRBD1 for D (5 bases). Germline lookup yields CDR1 SGHAT and CDR2 FQDESV (reference sequence). CDR3 length: 15 residues. V gave up 4 bases and J gave up 5 bases, with 18 bases separating them.

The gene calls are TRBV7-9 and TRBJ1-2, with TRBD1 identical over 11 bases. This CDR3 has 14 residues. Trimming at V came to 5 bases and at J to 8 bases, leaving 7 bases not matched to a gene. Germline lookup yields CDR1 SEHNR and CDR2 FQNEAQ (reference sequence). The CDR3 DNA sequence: TGTGCCAGCAGCCTGGACAGGGGGCAATGGGGCTACACCTTC. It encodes CASSLDRGQWGYTF.

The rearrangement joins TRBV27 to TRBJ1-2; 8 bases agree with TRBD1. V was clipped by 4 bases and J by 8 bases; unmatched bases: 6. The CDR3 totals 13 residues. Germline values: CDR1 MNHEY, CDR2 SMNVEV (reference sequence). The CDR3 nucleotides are TGTGCCAGCAGTTCGGACAGGGTGTGGGGCTACACCTTC. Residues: CASSSDRVWGYTF.

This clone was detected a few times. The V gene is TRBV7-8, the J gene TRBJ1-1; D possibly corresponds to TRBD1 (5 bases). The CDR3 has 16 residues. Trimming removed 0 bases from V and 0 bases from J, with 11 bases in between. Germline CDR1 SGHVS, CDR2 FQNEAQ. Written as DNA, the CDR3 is TGTGCCAGCAGCTTAGCGCGCGGGACCATGAACACTGAAGCTTTCTTT. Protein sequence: CASSLARGTMNTEAFF. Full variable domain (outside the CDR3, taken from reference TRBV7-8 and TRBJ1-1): GAGVSQSPRYKVAKRGQDVALRCDPISGHVSLFWYQQALGQGPEFLTYFQNEAQLDKSGLPSDRFFAERPEGSVSTLKIQRTQQEDSAVYLCASSLARGTMNTEAFFGQGTRLTVV.

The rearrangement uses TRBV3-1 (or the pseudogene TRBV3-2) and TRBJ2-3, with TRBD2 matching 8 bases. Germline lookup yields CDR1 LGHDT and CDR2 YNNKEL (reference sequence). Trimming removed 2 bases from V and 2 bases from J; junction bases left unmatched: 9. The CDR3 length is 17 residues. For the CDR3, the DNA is TGTGCCAGCAGCCAACACTCCACTAGCGGAATCACAGATACGCAGTATTTT. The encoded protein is CASSQHSTSGITDTQYF.

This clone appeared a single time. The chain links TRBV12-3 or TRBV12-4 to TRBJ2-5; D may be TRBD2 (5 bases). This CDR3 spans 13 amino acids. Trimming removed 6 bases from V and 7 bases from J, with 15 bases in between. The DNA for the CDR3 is TGTGCCAGCAGAAGAACGGGAATCGGGACCCAGTACTTC. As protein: CASRRTGIGTQYF.

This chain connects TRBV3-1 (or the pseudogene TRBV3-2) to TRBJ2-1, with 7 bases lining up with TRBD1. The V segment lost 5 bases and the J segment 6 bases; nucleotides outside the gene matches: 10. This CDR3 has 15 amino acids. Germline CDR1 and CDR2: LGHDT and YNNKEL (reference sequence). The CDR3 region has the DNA TGTGCCAGCAGCTTAGGGGGCTTAAAGGGCAATGAGCAGTTCTTC. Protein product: CASSLGGLKGNEQFF.

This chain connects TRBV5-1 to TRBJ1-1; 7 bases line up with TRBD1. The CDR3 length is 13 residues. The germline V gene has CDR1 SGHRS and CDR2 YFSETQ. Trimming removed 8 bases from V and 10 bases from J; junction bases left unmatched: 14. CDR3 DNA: TGCGCCAGTTACGACAGGGTTGAACACGGAGCTTTCTTT. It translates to CASYDRVEHGAFF. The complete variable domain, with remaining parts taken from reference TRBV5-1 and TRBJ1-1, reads KAGVTQTPRYLIKTRGQQVTLSCSPISGHRSVSWYQQTPGQGLQFLFEYFSETQRNKGNFPGRFSGRQFSNSRSEMNVSTLELGDSALYLCASYDRVEHGAFFGQGTRLTVV.

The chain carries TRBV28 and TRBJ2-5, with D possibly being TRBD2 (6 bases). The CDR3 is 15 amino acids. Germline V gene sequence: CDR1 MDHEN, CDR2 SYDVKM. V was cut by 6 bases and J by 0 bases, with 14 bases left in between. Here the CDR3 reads CASRPGRENQETQYF. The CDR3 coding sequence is TGTGCCAGCAGACCCGGCCGGGAGAACCAAGAGACCCAGTACTTC.

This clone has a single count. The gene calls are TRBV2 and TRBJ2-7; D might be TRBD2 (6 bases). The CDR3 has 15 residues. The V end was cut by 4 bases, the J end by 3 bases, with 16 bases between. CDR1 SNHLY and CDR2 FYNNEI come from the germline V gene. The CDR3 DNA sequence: TGTGCCAGCAGTGCGGGAGCCGACTCTTTCTACGAGCAGTACTTC. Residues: CASSAGADSFYEQYF.

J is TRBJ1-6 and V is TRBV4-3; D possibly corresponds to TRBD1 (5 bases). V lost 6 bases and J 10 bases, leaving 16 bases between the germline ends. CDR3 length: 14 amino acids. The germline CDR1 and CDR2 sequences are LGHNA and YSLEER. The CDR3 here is CASSRGGRGSPLHF. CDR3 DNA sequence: TGCGCCAGCAGTCGGGGGGGAAGGGGCTCACCCCTCCACTTT.

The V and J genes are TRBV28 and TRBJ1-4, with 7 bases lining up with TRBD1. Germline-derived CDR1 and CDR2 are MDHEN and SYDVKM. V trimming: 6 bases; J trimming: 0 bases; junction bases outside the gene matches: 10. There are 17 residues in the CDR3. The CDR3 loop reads CASREGQRIATNEKLFF. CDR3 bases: TGTGCCAGCAGGGAGGGACAGCGAATTGCAACTAATGAAAAACTGTTTTTT.

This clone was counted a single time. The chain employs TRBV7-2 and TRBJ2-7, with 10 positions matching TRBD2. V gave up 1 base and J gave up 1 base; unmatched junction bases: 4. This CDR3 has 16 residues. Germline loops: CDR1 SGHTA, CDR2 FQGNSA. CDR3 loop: CASSLVAGGGSYEQYF. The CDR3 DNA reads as TGTGCCAGCAGCTTAGTAGCGGGGGGCGGATCCTACGAGCAGTACTTC.

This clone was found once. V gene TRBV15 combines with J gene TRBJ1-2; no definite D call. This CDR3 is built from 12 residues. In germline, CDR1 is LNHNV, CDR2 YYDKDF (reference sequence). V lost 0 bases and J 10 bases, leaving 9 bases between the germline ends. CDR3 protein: CATSREAGLYTF. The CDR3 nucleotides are TGTGCCACCAGCAGAGAGGCAGGCCTCTACACCTTC.

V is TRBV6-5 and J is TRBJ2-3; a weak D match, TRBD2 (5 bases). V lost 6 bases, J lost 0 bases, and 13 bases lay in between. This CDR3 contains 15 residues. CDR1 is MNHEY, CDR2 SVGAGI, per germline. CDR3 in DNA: TGTGCCAGCAGGCCCACTAGATCTAGCACAGATACGCAGTATTTT. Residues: CASRPTRSSTDTQYF.

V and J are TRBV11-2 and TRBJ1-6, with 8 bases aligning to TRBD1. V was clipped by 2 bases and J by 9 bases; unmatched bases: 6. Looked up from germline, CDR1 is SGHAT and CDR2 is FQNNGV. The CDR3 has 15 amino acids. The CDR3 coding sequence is TGTGCCAGCAGCTTAAACGCGCAGGGGGCTTCACCCCTCCACTTT. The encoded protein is CASSLNAQGASPLHF.

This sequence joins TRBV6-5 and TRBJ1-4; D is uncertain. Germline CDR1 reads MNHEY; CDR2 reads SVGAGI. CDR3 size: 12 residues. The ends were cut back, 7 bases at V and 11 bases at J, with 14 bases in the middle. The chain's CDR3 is CASNPGSPKLFF. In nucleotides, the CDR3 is TGTGCCAGCAACCCGGGAAGTCCTAAACTGTTTTTT.

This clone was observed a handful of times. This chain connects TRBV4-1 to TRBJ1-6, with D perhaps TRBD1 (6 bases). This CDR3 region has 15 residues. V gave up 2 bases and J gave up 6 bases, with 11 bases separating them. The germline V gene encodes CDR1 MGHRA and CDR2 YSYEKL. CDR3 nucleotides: TGCGCCAGCAGCCAAAACAGGGTCGGTAATTCACCCCTCCACTTT. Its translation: CASSQNRVGNSPLHF.

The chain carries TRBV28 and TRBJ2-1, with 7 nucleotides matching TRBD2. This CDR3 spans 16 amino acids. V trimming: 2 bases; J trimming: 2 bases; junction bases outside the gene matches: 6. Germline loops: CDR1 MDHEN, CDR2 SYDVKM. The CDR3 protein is CASSLGGGGPYNEQFF. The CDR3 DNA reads TGTGCCAGCAGTTTAGGTGGGGGGGGACCCTACAATGAGCAGTTCTTC.

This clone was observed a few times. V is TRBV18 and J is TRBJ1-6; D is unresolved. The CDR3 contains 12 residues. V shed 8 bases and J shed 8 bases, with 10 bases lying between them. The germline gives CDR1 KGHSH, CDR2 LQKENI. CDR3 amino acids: CASQDSHSPLHF. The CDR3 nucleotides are TGTGCCAGCCAAGACTCACATTCACCCCTCCACTTT.

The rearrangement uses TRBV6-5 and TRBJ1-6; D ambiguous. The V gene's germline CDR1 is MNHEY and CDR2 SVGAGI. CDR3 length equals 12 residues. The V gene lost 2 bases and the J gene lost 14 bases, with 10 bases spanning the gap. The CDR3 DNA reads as TGTGCCAGCAGTTACCCTGGGCGGGCCCTCCACTTT. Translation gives CASSYPGRALHF.